Each of the 2 T cell receptor beta chains below was sequenced from the same sample in a study of lymphopenia after photon versus proton radiotherapy. The table came from immunoSEQ multiplex PCR; TCRdb's copy has only in-frame clones and leaves some out. This sample has some 42,000 clones, with around four fifths found just once. The sequencing used peripheral blood, collected from a patient treated with proton-based radiotherapy. These receptors all come from a woman in her sixties or seventies with pancreatic cancer.

The J gene is TRBJ1-2, the V gene TRBV19, with 9 bases matching TRBD1. V was pared by 3 bases and J by 7 bases, with 9 bases of the junction left unmatched. Germline V CDR1 and CDR2: LNHDA, SQIVND (reference sequence). The CDR3 has 15 residues. The CDR3: CASSIGAGTGSGYTF. The CDR3 DNA reads TGTGCCAGTAGTATCGGTGCCGGGACAGGGTCTGGCTACACCTTC.

J is TRBJ2-2 and V is TRBV28; 8 nucleotides line up with TRBD1. V was clipped by 6 bases and J by 1 base; unmatched bases: 4. Germline V lookup: CDR1 MDHEN, CDR2 SYDVKM. The CDR3 consists of 15 residues. Written as DNA, the CDR3 is TGTGCCAGCAGGGTGGACAGGGTGAACACCGGGGAGCTGTTTTTT. It translates to CASRVDRVNTGELFF.